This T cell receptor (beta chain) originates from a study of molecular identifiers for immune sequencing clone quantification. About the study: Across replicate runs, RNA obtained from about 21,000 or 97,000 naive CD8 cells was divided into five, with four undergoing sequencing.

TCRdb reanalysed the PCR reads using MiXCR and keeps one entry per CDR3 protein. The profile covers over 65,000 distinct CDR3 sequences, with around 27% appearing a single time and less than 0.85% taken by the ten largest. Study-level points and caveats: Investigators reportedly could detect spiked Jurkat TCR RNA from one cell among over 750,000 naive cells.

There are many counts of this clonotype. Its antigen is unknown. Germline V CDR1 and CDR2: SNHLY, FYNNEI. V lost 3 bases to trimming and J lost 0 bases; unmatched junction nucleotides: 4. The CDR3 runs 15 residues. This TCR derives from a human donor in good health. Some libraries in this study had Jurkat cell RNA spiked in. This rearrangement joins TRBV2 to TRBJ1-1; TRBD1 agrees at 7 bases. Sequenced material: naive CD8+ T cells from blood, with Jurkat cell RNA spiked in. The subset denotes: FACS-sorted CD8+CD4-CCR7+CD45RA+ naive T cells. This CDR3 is CASSDPTGLNTEAFF. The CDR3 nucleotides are TGTGCCAGCAGTGACCCGACAGGGCTGAACACTGAAGCTTTCTTT.